The 30 T cell receptor beta chains below were found in one sample sequenced in a study of blood T cell repertoires in COVID-19. Sequencing used immunoSEQ multiplex PCR; TCRdb keeps in-frame clones, though not all of them. The sample has fewer than 350,000 clones; 88% are singletons. Sequenced input: peripheral blood. Every receptor here comes from a woman in her twenties or thirties with COVID-19, enrolled during active disease.

The chain combines TRBV29-1 with TRBJ2-2, with 11 bases aligning to TRBD1. V lost 7 bases and J lost 5; bases outside the gene matches: 9. CDR3 length: 15 amino acids. Germline CDR1 is SQVTM and CDR2 is ANQGSEA. In DNA form, the CDR3 reads TGCAGCGCTACCCCCGGGACAGGGGGAACCGGGGAGCTGTTTTTT. This translates into CSATPGTGGTGELFF.

This rearrangement joins TRBV28 to TRBJ1-2; 7 bases are a match to TRBD1. Germline V CDR1 and CDR2: MDHEN, SYDVKM. J lost 6 bases, V lost 2 bases, and 3 bases had no gene match. The CDR3 has 13 residues. The CDR3 here is CASSLRGGDGYTF. CDR3 nucleotide sequence: TGTGCCAGCAGTTTAAGAGGGGGCGATGGCTACACCTTC.

This chain connects TRBV2 to TRBJ2-2, with D possibly matching TRBD2 (6 bases). Germline loops: CDR1 SNHLY, CDR2 FYNNEI. This CDR3 is built from 15 residues. The germline V and J ends were trimmed by 3 bases and 0 bases, with 8 bases remaining between them. CDR3 sequence reads: CASSDGLSNTGELFF. CDR3 coding DNA: TGTGCCAGCAGTGATGGACTATCGAACACCGGGGAGCTGTTTTTT. Drawing the rest from reference TRBV2 and TRBJ2-2, the complete variable domain is EPEVTQTPSHQVTQMGQEVILRCVPISNHLYFYWYRQILGQKVEFLVSFYNNEISEKSEIFDDQFSVERPDGSNFTLKIRSTKLEDSAMYFCASSDGLSNTGELFFGEGSRLTVL.

The sample holds one count of this clone. The chain uses TRBV18 and TRBJ2-5; TRBD1 is a possible D gene (6 bases). The V gene's germline CDR1 is KGHSH and CDR2 LQKENI. Trimming cost V 3 bases and J 1 base, with 15 bases left between them. CDR3 length: 16 residues. This chain's CDR3 is CASSPLGTSAQETQYF. CDR3 in DNA: TGTGCCAGCTCACCTTTGGGGACATCGGCCCAAGAGACCCAGTACTTC.

Points on this clone: Additional DNA sequences in this sample encode the identical CDR3. The rearrangement links TRBV11-3 to TRBJ2-7; TRBD1 aligns across 10 bases. This CDR3 region has 14 residues. Germline-derived CDR1 and CDR2 are SGHNT and YENEEA. The V gene end was trimmed by 1 base and the J gene end by 4 bases; junction bases not matched to a gene: 1. The CDR3 DNA reads TGTGCCAGCAGCTTAGGGACAGGGGGATACGAGCAGTACTTC. Its protein product is CASSLGTGGYEQYF. Looking up the rest from reference TRBV11-3 and TRBJ2-7 gives the full variable domain: EAGVVQSPRYKIIEKKQPVAFWCNPISGHNTLYWYLQNLGQGPELLIRYENEEAVDDSQLPKDRFSAERLKGVDSTLKIQPAELGDSAVYLCASSLGTGGYEQYFGPGTRLTVT.

The V and J genes are TRBV10-3 and TRBJ2-4; D unclear. V shed 0 bases and J shed 0 bases, with 9 bases lying between them. This CDR3 is 16 amino acids long. Germline lookup yields CDR1 ENHRY and CDR2 SYGVKD. DNA for the CDR3: TGTGCCATCAGTGAGTCGGGCGTGCTAGCCAAAAACATTCAGTACTTC. Encoded protein: CAISESGVLAKNIQYF.

A few counts support this clone. Here the CDR3 reads CASSPAPTNTEAFF. Here the CDR3 DNA reads TGTGCCAGCAGCCCCGCCCCCACAAACACTGAAGCTTTCTTT. J is TRBJ1-1 and V is TRBV2; no clear D gene. CDR3 size: 14 residues. V was pared by 6 bases and J by 2 bases, with 13 bases between. CDR1 is SNHLY, CDR2 FYNNEI, per germline.

The chain joins TRBV7-2 to TRBJ1-1; D might be TRBD1 (6 bases). The germline V and J ends were trimmed by 5 bases and 1 base, with 17 bases remaining between them. The germline V gene has CDR1 SGHTA and CDR2 FQGNSA. The CDR3 is 16 residues long. In nucleotides, the CDR3 is TGTGCCAGCAGCCAACAACCCGGGGGGGCGAACACTGAAGCTTTCTTT. This sequence encodes CASSQQPGGANTEAFF.

This chain uses TRBV28 with TRBJ1-5; TRBD1 matches 9 bases. CDR1 and CDR2 (germline): MDHEN, SYDVKM. This CDR3 comprises 14 residues. The ends lost 5 bases at V and 7 bases at J; junction bases unmatched: 6. In DNA, the CDR3 is TGTGCCAGCAGTAAGAGACAGGGGGGCCAGCCCCAGCATTTT. Protein: CASSKRQGGQPQHF.

CDR3 nucleotide sequence: TGTGCCAGCAGCTTTCGGGGTACGCAGTATTTT. Its protein product is CASSFRGTQYF. The J gene is TRBJ2-3, the V gene TRBV5-4; possibly TRBD2 for D (5 bases). The CDR3 sequence is 11 residues long. Trimming stripped 2 bases from V and 8 bases from J, with 6 bases between. The germline V gene has CDR1 SGHNT and CDR2 YYREEE (reference sequence).

This clone was counted between two and nine times. The CDR3 here is CASSEGQGESYEQYV. The CDR3 region has the DNA TGTGCCAGCAGTGAAGGACAGGGAGAATCCTACGAGCAGTACGTC. V usage is TRBV6-1 and J usage is TRBJ2-7, with TRBD1 identical over 7 bases. Germline V lookup: CDR1 MNHNS, CDR2 SASEGT. This CDR3 spans 15 amino acids. Trimming took 1 base from V and 1 from J; bases not matched to a gene: 4.

The chain employs TRBV4-1 and TRBJ2-1, with 7 bases identical to TRBD1. CDR1 MGHRA and CDR2 YSYEKL come from the germline V gene. The CDR3 sequence is 14 residues long. Losses at the gene ends were 1 base for V and 9 bases for J; bases not matched to a gene: 6. The CDR3 bases are TGCGCCAGCAGCCAAGCGAGACAGGGATCTGAGCAGTTCTTC. Protein product: CASSQARQGSEQFF.

The V gene is TRBV27, the J gene TRBJ2-5; 10 bases fit TRBD1. The CDR3 loop spans 13 amino acids. Germline lookup yields CDR1 MNHEY and CDR2 SMNVEV (reference sequence). V shed 6 bases, J shed 3 bases, and the junction held 1 base outside the gene matches. CDR3 loop: CASRGQGKETQYF. The CDR3 DNA reads TGTGCCAGCAGGGGACAGGGGAAAGAGACCCAGTACTTC.

This sequence joins TRBV18 and TRBJ1-1; D perhaps matches TRBD1 (6 bases). The CDR3 loop spans 14 amino acids. In germline, CDR1 is KGHSH, CDR2 LQKENI. Trimming took 3 bases from V and 7 from J, leaving 15 bases between them. The CDR3 region is CASSPDNLQGEAFF. The CDR3 coding sequence is TGTGCCAGCTCACCTGATAACTTACAGGGTGAAGCTTTCTTT.

This chain uses TRBV5-1 with TRBJ1-2; D uncertain. The CDR3 totals 14 residues. V gave up 4 bases and J gave up 8 bases, with 18 bases separating them. Germline loops: CDR1 SGHRS, CDR2 YFSETQ. The CDR3 DNA reads TGCGCCAGCAGCCCCCATGAGCGGGGATCGGGCTACACCTTC. This encodes CASSPHERGSGYTF.

The genes are TRBV5-1 and TRBJ2-3; TRBD2 aligns across 9 bases. V lost 5 bases and J lost 2; bases outside the gene matches: 6. The CDR3 extends over 15 amino acids. CDR1 SGHRS and CDR2 YFSETQ come from the germline V gene. CDR3 in amino acids: CASRTLAGYTDTQYF. CDR3 in DNA: TGCGCCAGCAGGACCCTAGCGGGATACACAGATACGCAGTATTTT. Full variable domain (remainder filled in from reference TRBV5-1 and TRBJ2-3): KAGVTQTPRYLIKTRGQQVTLSCSPISGHRSVSWYQQTPGQGLQFLFEYFSETQRNKGNFPGRFSGRQFSNSRSEMNVSTLELGDSALYLCASRTLAGYTDTQYFGPGTRLTVL.

The chain combines TRBV6-5 with TRBJ1-2, with 7 bases matching TRBD1. Germline assignment: CDR1 MNHEY and CDR2 SVGAGI. The CDR3 is 15 residues long. V dropped 6 bases and J dropped 9; count of bases not matched to a gene: 16. The CDR3: CASSAEMGAGGRYTF. CDR3 DNA sequence: TGTGCCAGCAGCGCAGAAATGGGGGCAGGGGGACGCTACACCTTC.

This clone has ten or more counts. This sequence joins TRBV18 and TRBJ1-5, with D perhaps matching TRBD1 (5 bases). The V end was cut by 2 bases, the J end by 7 bases, with 9 bases between. CDR1 and CDR2 from the germline V gene are KGHSH and LQKENI. This CDR3 is built from 13 residues. In DNA, the CDR3 is TGTGCCAGCTCACCAGGGGCGTTCCAGCCCCAGCATTTT. Translated: CASSPGAFQPQHF.

This sequence joins TRBV18 and TRBJ1-1, with 7 bases matching TRBD1. Germline V gene lookup returns CDR1 KGHSH and CDR2 LQKENI. There are 13 residues in the CDR3. The V gene end was trimmed by 4 bases and the J gene end by 11 bases; junction bases not matched to a gene: 10. CDR3 DNA sequence: TGTGCCAGCTCACTGACCCGGGACAGTGGGGCTTTCTTT. It translates to CASSLTRDSGAFF.

V gene TRBV4-3 combines with J gene TRBJ2-7; D possibly corresponds to TRBD2 (5 bases). CDR1 LGHNA and CDR2 YSLEER come from the germline V gene. V was cut by 0 bases and J by 0 bases, with 9 bases left in between. This CDR3 spans 15 amino acids. CDR3 nucleotides: TGCGCCAGCAGCCAAGATCGAGGGAGCTCCTACGAGCAGTACTTC. Its protein is CASSQDRGSSYEQYF.

The chain joins TRBV19 to TRBJ1-2; D is perhaps TRBD1 (6 bases). V lost 7 bases, J lost 4 bases, and 25 bases lay in between. Germline V CDR1 and CDR2: LNHDA, SQIVND (reference sequence). The CDR3 extends over 17 amino acids. DNA for the CDR3: TGTGCCAGTAACGTCCGGGACAACCTAATAAGCTCCTATGGCTACACCTTC. It yields the protein CASNVRDNLISSYGYTF.

The chain uses TRBV7-9 and TRBJ2-2; D is perhaps TRBD1 (5 bases). Germline lookup yields CDR1 SEHNR and CDR2 FQNEAQ (reference sequence). The CDR3 has 14 amino acids. The germline V and J ends were trimmed by 6 bases and 6 bases, with 14 bases remaining between them. CDR3 in amino acids: CASSLQGSSGELFF. CDR3 sequence (DNA): TGTGCCAGCAGTCTTCAGGGTTCGTCCGGGGAGCTGTTTTTT.

This clone has just a few counts. The chain's CDR3 is CASSYRTGVREKLFF. As DNA, the CDR3 is TGTGCCAGCAGTTACCGGACAGGGGTTAGAGAAAAACTGTTTTTT. The rearrangement links TRBV6-5 to TRBJ1-4, with 9 bases that match TRBD1. The germline V gene has CDR1 MNHEY and CDR2 SVGAGI. The CDR3 is made up of 15 amino acids. Germline trimming cut 2 bases from V and 8 bases from J; bases unmatched to any gene: 6.

This clone is a singleton in its sample. Here the CDR3 reads CASARKRQRINEKLFF. In DNA, the CDR3 is TGTGCCAGCGCCAGGAAGAGACAGAGAATAAATGAAAAACTGTTTTTT. This chain connects TRBV21-1 to TRBJ1-4; the D segment call TRBD1 is taken from the table without a DNA check. TRBV21-1 counts as a pseudogene. The CDR3 extends over 16 amino acids.

This chain uses TRBV11-1 with TRBJ2-5, with a weak D call TRBD2 (5 bases). The V gene's germline CDR1 is SGHAT and CDR2 FQDESV (reference sequence). There are 13 residues in the CDR3. The V end lost 5 bases, the J end lost 5 bases, and 12 bases lay between the germline ends. The CDR3 bases are TGTGCCAGCAGCCAAGACTATAGTGAGACCCAGTACTTC. It yields the protein CASSQDYSETQYF.

V usage is TRBV18 and J usage is TRBJ1-6, with D perhaps TRBD1 (6 bases). The CDR3 is 16 residues long. Trimming left V 2 bases short and J 7 bases short, with 15 bases between. Germline V gives CDR1 KGHSH, CDR2 LQKENI. This CDR3 reads CASSPNPPRGNSPLHF. The CDR3 coding sequence is TGTGCCAGCTCACCAAACCCCCCAAGGGGGAATTCACCCCTCCACTTT. Supplemented by reference TRBV18 and TRBJ1-6, the full variable domain reads NAGVMQNPRHLVRRRGQEARLRCSPMKGHSHVYWYRQLPEEGLKFMVYLQKENIIDESGMPKERFSAEFPKEGPSILRIQQVVRGDSAAYFCASSPNPPRGNSPLHFGNGTRLTVT.

The chain joins TRBV18 to TRBJ2-1, with D possibly TRBD2 on 5 matching bases. The V and J ends lost 2 bases and 1 base respectively, with 12 bases between them. Germline CDR1 and CDR2: KGHSH and LQKENI. CDR3 size: 16 residues. The CDR3, as DNA: TGTGCCAGCTCACCAGGGGATGGGGAGTCCTACAATGAGCAGTTCTTC. Its protein is CASSPGDGESYNEQFF.

Comment on this clone: The sample carries other DNA sequences with the same CDR3. The V and J genes are TRBV7-9 and TRBJ1-2; TRBD1 matches 9 bases. CDR3 length: 14 residues. Looked up from germline, CDR1 is SEHNR and CDR2 is FQNEAQ (reference sequence). The V gene end was trimmed by 2 bases and the J gene end by 4 bases; junction bases not matched to a gene: 2. CDR3 nucleotides: TGTGCCAGCAGCTTAACAGGGGGCGGCTATGGCTACACCTTC. The encoded protein is CASSLTGGGYGYTF.

The genes are TRBV19 and TRBJ1-5, with a weak D call TRBD1 (5 bases). The germline V gene encodes CDR1 LNHDA and CDR2 SQIVND (reference sequence). The CDR3 has 15 amino acids. The V and J ends lost 8 bases and 3 bases respectively, with 17 bases between them. The CDR3 reads CASGSGWGLNQPQHF. CDR3 nucleotide sequence: TGTGCCAGTGGATCTGGGTGGGGACTCAATCAGCCCCAGCATTTT.

This chain joins TRBV2 and TRBJ1-1, with D possibly being TRBD1 (5 bases). Per the germline V gene, CDR1 is SNHLY and CDR2 is FYNNEI. Trimming stripped 8 bases from V and 5 bases from J, with 12 bases between. This CDR3 has 12 residues. CDR3 sequence (DNA): TGTGCCAGCCTGGGGGAGGTTACTGAAGCTTTCTTT. It is translated as CASLGEVTEAFF.